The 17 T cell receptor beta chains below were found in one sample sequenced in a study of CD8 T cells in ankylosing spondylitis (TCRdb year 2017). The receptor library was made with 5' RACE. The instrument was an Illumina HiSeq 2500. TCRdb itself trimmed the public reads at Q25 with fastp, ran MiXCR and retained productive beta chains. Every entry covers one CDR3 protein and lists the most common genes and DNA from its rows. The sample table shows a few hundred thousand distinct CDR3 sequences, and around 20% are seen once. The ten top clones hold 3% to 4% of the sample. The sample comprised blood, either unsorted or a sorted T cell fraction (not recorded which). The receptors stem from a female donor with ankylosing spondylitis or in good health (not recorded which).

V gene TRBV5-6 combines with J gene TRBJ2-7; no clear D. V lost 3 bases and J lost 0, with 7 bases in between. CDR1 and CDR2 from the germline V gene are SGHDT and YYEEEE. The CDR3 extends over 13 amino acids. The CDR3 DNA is TGTGCCAGCAGCTGGGGAAACTCCTACGAGCAGTACTTC. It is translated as CASSWGNSYEQYF.

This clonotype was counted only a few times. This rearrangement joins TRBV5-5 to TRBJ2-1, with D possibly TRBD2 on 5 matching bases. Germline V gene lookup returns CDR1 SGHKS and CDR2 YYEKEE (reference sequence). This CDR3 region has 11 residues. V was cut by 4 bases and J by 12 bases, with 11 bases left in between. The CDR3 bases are TGTGCCAGCAGCCCGGACTTAGGGCAGTTCTTC. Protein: CASSPDLGQFF.

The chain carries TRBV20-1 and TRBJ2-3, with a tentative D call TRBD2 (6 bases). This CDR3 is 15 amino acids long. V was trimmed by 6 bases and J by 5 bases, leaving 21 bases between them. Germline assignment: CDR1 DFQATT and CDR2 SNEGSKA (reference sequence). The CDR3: CSAYLAGRDRDTQYF. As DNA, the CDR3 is TGCAGTGCCTACCTGGCGGGGCGGGATAGAGATACGCAGTATTTT.

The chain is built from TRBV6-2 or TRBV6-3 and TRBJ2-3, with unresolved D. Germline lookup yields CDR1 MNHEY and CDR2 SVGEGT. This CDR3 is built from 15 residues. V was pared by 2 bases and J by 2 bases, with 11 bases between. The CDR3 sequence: CASSYEFGFTDTQYF. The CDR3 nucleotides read TGTGCCAGCAGTTACGAGTTCGGATTCACAGATACGCAGTATTTT.

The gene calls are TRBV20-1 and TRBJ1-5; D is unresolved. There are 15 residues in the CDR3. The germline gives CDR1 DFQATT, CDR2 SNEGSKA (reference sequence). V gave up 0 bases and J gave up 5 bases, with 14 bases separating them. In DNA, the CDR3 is TGCAGTGCTAGAGACCCGGTCCTGACCGATCAGCCCCAGCATTTT. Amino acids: CSARDPVLTDQPQHF.

The CDR3 nucleotides are TGTGCCAGCAGCACGACTAGCGGGACTAGTTTTGAGCAGTTCTTC. Its translation: CASSTTSGTSFEQFF. V and J are TRBV7-8 and TRBJ2-1; the match to TRBD2 covers 11 bases. V lost 5 bases, J lost 9 bases, and 9 bases stayed unmatched. Germline CDR1 is SGHVS and CDR2 is FQNEAQ. The CDR3 runs to 15 residues.

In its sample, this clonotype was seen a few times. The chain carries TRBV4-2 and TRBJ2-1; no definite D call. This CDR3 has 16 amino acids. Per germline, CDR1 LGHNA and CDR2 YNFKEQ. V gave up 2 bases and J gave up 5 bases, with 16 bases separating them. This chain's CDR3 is CASSQPLPTYDNEQFF. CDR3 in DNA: TGTGCCAGCAGCCAACCTCTTCCGACCTACGACAATGAGCAGTTCTTC.

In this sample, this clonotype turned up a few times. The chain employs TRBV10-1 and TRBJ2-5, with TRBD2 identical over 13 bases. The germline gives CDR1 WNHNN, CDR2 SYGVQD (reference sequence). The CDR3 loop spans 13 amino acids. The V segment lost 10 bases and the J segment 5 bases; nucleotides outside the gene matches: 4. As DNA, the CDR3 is TGCGCCACCCAACTAGCGGGAGGGGAGACCCAGTACTTC. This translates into CATQLAGGETQYF.

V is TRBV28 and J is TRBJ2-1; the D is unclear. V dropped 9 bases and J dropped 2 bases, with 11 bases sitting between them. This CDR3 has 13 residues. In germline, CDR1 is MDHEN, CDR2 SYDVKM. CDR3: CASAMRPYNEQFF. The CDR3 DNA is TGTGCCAGTGCCATGAGACCCTACAATGAGCAGTTCTTC.

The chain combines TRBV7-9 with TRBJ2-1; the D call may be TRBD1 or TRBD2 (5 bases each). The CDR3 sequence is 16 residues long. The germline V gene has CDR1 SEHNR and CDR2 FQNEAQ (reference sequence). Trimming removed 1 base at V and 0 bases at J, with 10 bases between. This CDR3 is CASSLDGTISYNEQFF. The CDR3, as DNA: TGTGCCAGCAGCTTAGACGGGACCATCTCCTACAATGAGCAGTTCTTC.

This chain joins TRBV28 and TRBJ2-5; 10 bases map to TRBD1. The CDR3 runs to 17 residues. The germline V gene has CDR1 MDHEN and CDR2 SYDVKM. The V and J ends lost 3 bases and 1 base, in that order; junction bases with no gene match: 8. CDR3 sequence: CASSLTGGYLVQETQYF. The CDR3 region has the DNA TGTGCCAGCAGTTTGACAGGGGGCTATTTGGTCCAAGAGACCCAGTACTTC.

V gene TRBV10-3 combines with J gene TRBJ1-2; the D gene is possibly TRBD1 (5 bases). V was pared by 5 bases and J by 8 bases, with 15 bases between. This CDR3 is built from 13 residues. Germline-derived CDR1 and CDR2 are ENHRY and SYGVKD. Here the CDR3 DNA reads TGTGCCATCAGTAAATCGACAGAGGAGGGCTACACCTTC. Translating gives CAISKSTEEGYTF.

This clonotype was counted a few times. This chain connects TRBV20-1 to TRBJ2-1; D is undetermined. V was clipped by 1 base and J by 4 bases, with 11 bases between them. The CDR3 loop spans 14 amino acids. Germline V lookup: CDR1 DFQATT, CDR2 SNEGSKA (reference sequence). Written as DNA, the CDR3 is TGCAGTGCTAGAGTCACCAACAGTTACAATGAGCAGTTCTTC. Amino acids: CSARVTNSYNEQFF.

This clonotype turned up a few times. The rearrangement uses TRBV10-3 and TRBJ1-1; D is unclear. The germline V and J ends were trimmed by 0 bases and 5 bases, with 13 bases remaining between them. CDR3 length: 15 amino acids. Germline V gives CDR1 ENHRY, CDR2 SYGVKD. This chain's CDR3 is CAISESTGPRTEAFF. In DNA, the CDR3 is TGTGCCATCAGTGAGTCTACCGGTCCGAGGACTGAAGCTTTCTTT.

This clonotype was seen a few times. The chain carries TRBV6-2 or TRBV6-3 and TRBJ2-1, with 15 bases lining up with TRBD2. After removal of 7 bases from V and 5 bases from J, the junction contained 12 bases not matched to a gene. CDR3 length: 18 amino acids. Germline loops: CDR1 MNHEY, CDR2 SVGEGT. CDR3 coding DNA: TGTGCCAGCATTCCACGGACTAGCGGGAGGGCCACGGACAATGAGCAGTTCTTC. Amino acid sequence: CASIPRTSGRATDNEQFF.

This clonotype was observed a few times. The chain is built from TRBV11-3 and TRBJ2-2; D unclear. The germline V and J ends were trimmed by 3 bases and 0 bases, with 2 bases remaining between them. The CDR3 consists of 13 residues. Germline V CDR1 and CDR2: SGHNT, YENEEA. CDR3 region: CASSFANTGELFF. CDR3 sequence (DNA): TGTGCCAGCAGCTTTGCGAACACCGGGGAGCTGTTTTTT.

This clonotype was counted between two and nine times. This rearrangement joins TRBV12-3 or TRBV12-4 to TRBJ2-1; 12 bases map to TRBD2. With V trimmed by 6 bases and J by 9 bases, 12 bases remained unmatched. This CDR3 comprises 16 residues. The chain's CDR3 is CASSYHLAGGGPEQFF. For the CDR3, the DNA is TGTGCCAGCAGCTACCACCTAGCGGGAGGGGGCCCTGAGCAGTTCTTC.